A selection of T cell receptor beta chains follows, all from one sample in a study of control samples from healthy donors and cancer patients. The data were produced by immunoSEQ multiplex PCR, yet TCRdb's version contains in-frame clones alone and is incomplete. In the table there are about 42,000 clones, approximately 87% of which are singletons. Sequencing input: blood. Receptors were obtained from a man in his 60s in good health. CDR3s include the opening cysteine and the closing phenylalanine or tryptophan. The order of the fields is CDR3 protein, CDR3 DNA, J gene, V gene, clone size, D gene. A D gene is named only where the DNA matches it firmly. Clone sizes are given selectively: once, few, many, or a class where the clone is expanded.

cdr3_aa: CASSSPRTVIYGYTF
cdr3_nt: TGTGCCAGCAGTTCCCCCCGAACAGTGATCTATGGCTACACCTTC
j_call: TRBJ1-2
v_call: TRBV6-5
clone_size: .
d_call: .

cdr3_aa: CASSGVTGMNTEAFF
cdr3_nt: TGTGCCAGCAGCGGTGTTACGGGAATGAACACTGAAGCTTTCTTT
j_call: TRBJ1-1
v_call: TRBV2
clone_size: once
d_call: .

cdr3_aa: CATSAPADSGGGEQYF
cdr3_nt: TGTGCCACCAGTGCCCCTGCGGACTCCGGGGGGGGCGAGCAGTACTTC
j_call: TRBJ2-7
v_call: TRBV24-1
clone_size: .
d_call: TRBD2

cdr3_aa: CASSGSVQQFF
cdr3_nt: TGTGCCAGCAGTGGATCAGTGCAGCAGTTCTTC
j_call: TRBJ2-1
v_call: TRBV2
clone_size: .
d_call: .

cdr3_aa: CASSTAASSREKLFF
cdr3_nt: TGTGCCAGCAGCACCGCGGCCTCTTCGAGGGAAAAACTGTTTTTT
j_call: TRBJ1-4
v_call: TRBV5-6
clone_size: large
d_call: .

cdr3_aa: CASSGWGMNTEAFF
cdr3_nt: TGTGCCAGCAGTGGTTGGGGTATGAACACTGAAGCTTTCTTT
j_call: TRBJ1-1
v_call: TRBV27
clone_size: once
d_call: .

cdr3_aa: CASSLAWGANTEAFF
cdr3_nt: TGCGCCAGCAGCTTGGCCTGGGGGGCGAACACTGAAGCTTTCTTT
j_call: TRBJ1-1
v_call: TRBV5-1
clone_size: few
d_call: .

cdr3_aa: CASSARTGSVGGYTF
cdr3_nt: TGTGCCAGCAGTGCCCGGACAGGGTCTGTGGGTGGCTACACCTTC
j_call: TRBJ1-2
v_call: TRBV27
clone_size: many
d_call: TRBD1

cdr3_aa: CASRMGQVNSPLHF
cdr3_nt: TGTGCCAGCAGGATGGGACAGGTTAATTCACCCCTCCACTTT
j_call: TRBJ1-6
v_call: TRBV7-8
clone_size: .
d_call: TRBD1

cdr3_aa: CASTGAPRDEQFF
cdr3_nt: TGTGCCAGCACCGGGGCCCCGAGGGATGAGCAGTTCTTC
j_call: TRBJ2-1
v_call: TRBV6-6
clone_size: .
d_call: .

cdr3_aa: CASGKGTGSHEQYF
cdr3_nt: TGTGCTAGTGGTAAAGGAACAGGGAGCCACGAGCAGTACTTC
j_call: TRBJ2-7
v_call: TRBV12-5
clone_size: .
d_call: .

cdr3_aa: CASSPNRDRNYGYTF
cdr3_nt: TGTGCCAGCAGTCCAAACAGGGACAGAAACTATGGCTACACCTTC
j_call: TRBJ1-2
v_call: TRBV6-5
clone_size: .
d_call: TRBD1

cdr3_aa: CASSYTNTDSKLYNSPLHF
cdr3_nt: TGTGCCAGCAGTTATACGAACACGGACAGCAAACTCTATAATTCACCCCTCCACTTT
j_call: TRBJ1-6
v_call: TRBV6-2/TRBV6-3
clone_size: few
d_call: .